Listed below are T cell receptor beta chains from one sample, sequenced in a study of T cell responses to AZD1222 COVID-19 vaccine. Sequenced by immunoSEQ multiplex PCR; TCRdb stores in-frame clones only, minus some. The sample yields about 180,000 clones, over 90% seen once. Source: peripheral blood, taken 28 days after the second AZD1222 dose. These receptors were collected from an adult who received the AZD1222 COVID-19 vaccine. Each CDR3 is given with its conserved first and last residue. Fields, in order: D gene, J gene, V gene, clone size, CDR3 DNA, CDR3 protein. The D gene is left open where the match is weak. Rows may omit the clone size; those that give it use once, few, many or a size class.

TRBD1,TRBJ2-1,TRBV3-1/TRBV3-2,NA,TGTGCCAGCAGCCATCGGACAGGGGGGAATGAGCAGTTCTTC,CASSHRTGGNEQFF
NA,TRBJ1-1,TRBV19,NA,TGTGCCAGTAGTATCCCTGGTTGGCCAGGGACCAAAGCTTTCTTT,CASSIPGWPGTKAFF
NA,TRBJ1-4,TRBV27,NA,TGTGCCGTCAGGGCGGGGACTAATGAAAAACTGTTTTTT,CAVRAGTNEKLFF
TRBD1,TRBJ1-2,TRBV30,NA,TGTGCCTCACGGTCTTCAGGGGGCCAGGGCTACACCTTC,CASRSSGGQGYTF
NA,TRBJ2-5,TRBV1,NA,TGCACCAACATTACAGGGGAAGAGACCCAGTACTTC,CTNITGEETQYF
TRBD1,TRBJ1-2,TRBV7-2,NA,TGTGCCAGCAGCCCCGACAGGGTGAGTGGCTACACCTTC,CASSPDRVSGYTF
NA,TRBJ1-2,TRBV7-2,NA,TGTGCCAGCAGCTTAGGGGCGGTTTATGGCTACACCTTC,CASSLGAVYGYTF
TRBD2,TRBJ2-7,TRBV25-1,NA,TGTGCCAGCAGTGAATTCGAGGGGAGCGGGGGAACCTACGAGCAGTACTTC,CASSEFEGSGGTYEQYF
TRBD2,TRBJ2-5,TRBV5-4,NA,TGTGCCAGCAGCCGGGGACTAGCGGGGGGCCAAGAGACCCAGTACTTC,CASSRGLAGGQETQYF
TRBD1,TRBJ1-5,TRBV2,NA,TGTGCCAGCAGGGAGACAGGGGGCAGGAGTCAGCCCCAGCATTTT,CASRETGGRSQPQHF
NA,TRBJ2-5,TRBV5-4,NA,TGTGCCAGCAGCTTGGATCCCGTTTGGACCCAGTACTTC,CASSLDPVWTQYF
NA,TRBJ2-1,TRBV28,NA,TGTGCCAGCACTCTCGGCAGCGGGCCAAGCTCCTACAATGAGCAGTTCTTC,CASTLGSGPSSYNEQFF
NA,TRBJ2-1,TRBV6-5,NA,TGTGCCAGCAATTGGGTCGGTACCTACAATGAGCAGTTCTTC,CASNWVGTYNEQFF
TRBD2,TRBJ2-2,TRBV5-6,NA,TGTGCCAGCAGCATCATAGCGGGGGCTAACACCGGGGAGCTGTTTTTT,CASSIIAGANTGELFF
NA,TRBJ1-6,TRBV5-1,NA,TGCGCCAGCAGCTTGGGACAGCGGAGCTCCTATAATTCACCCCTCCACTTT,CASSLGQRSSYNSPLHF
TRBD2,TRBJ2-1,TRBV7-8,NA,TGTGCCAGCAGCTACCTCCAAGGACTAGCGGGAGGGCTTGAGCAGTTCTTC,CASSYLQGLAGGLEQFF
NA,TRBJ1-4,TRBV28,NA,TGTGCCAGCAGTTCAGGGGAGTGGGAAAAACTGTTTTTT,CASSSGEWEKLFF
NA,TRBJ1-4,TRBV18,NA,TGTGCCAGCTCACCGGGGGGCCGGGACGATGAAAAACTGTTTTTT,CASSPGGRDDEKLFF
TRBD2,TRBJ2-2,TRBV10-1,NA,TGCGCCAGCAGTACTCTAGCGGACACCGGGGAGCTGTTTTTT,CASSTLADTGELFF
TRBD2,TRBJ2-5,TRBV7-3,NA,TGTGCCAGCAGCCCTATCGGGGGGGAGACCCAGTACTTC,CASSPIGGETQYF
TRBD2,TRBJ2-7,TRBV5-4,NA,TGTGCCAGCAGCTTGAGGACTAGCGGGAGTTTACCCTACGAGCAGTACTTC,CASSLRTSGSLPYEQYF
NA,TRBJ1-2,TRBV3-1/TRBV3-2,NA,TGTGCCAGCAGCTTATCAGGGGCGGATGGCTACACCTTC,CASSLSGADGYTF
TRBD2,TRBJ2-6,TRBV30,NA,TGTGCCTGGAGTGTAGCCCGCCGCGGGGGGAGCTCTGGGGCCAACGTCCTGACTTTC,CAWSVARRGGSSGANVLTF
NA,TRBJ1-4,TRBV2,NA,TGTGCCAGCAGTGAAGCAAGCTGGGTAAAACTGTTTTTT,CASSEASWVKLFF
NA,TRBJ1-5,TRBV28,NA,TGTGCCAGCAACTCAGGGGTTGGATATCAGCCCCAGCATTTT,CASNSGVGYQPQHF
NA,TRBJ1-4,TRBV2,NA,TGTGCCAGCATAGTTAACAGGGAGGGTGAAAAACTGTTTTTT,CASIVNREGEKLFF
NA,TRBJ2-7,TRBV21-1,NA,TGTGCCAGCAGCAAAGAGATCCGGGGGCCGACCGAGCAGTACTTC,CASSKEIRGPTEQYF
TRBD1,TRBJ1-2,TRBV18,NA,TGTGCCAGCTCACCTTCTAGTCGGGACAGTTTGAATGGCTACACCTTC,CASSPSSRDSLNGYTF
TRBD1,TRBJ2-3,TRBV3-1/TRBV3-2,NA,TGTGCCAGCAGCCAAGACAGGGGGCGTTCGGATACGCAGTATTTT,CASSQDRGRSDTQYF
TRBD1,TRBJ2-5,TRBV29-1,NA,TGCAGCACCGACAGGGGGAGTATTCGGGAGACCCAGTACTTC,CSTDRGSIRETQYF
TRBD1,TRBJ1-3,TRBV5-1,NA,TGCGCCAGCAGCTTCCGACAGGGTTCTGGAAACACCATATATTTT,CASSFRQGSGNTIYF
TRBD1,TRBJ2-1,TRBV29-1,once,TGCAGCGTGGCAGGGGGCGGCTCCTACAATGAGCAGTTCTTC,CSVAGGGSYNEQFF
NA,TRBJ1-6,TRBV6-5,NA,TGTGCCAGCAGTTACTCCTATAATTCACCCCTCCACTTT,CASSYSYNSPLHF
NA,TRBJ2-5,TRBV14,NA,TGTGCCAGCAGCCCAGGGGGGCCCGTCGGGGAGACCCAGTACTTC,CASSPGGPVGETQYF
NA,TRBJ2-6,TRBV5-4,NA,TGTGCCAGCAGCTTGGGACAGCCCTCTGGGGCCAACGTCCTGACTTTC,CASSLGQPSGANVLTF
TRBD1,TRBJ1-1,TRBV3-1/TRBV3-2,NA,TGTGCCAGCAGCCACCCGGGACAGGGGCGCACTGAAGCTTTCTTT,CASSHPGQGRTEAFF
TRBD1,TRBJ1-6,TRBV28,NA,TGTGCCAGCAGTTTCACAGGGGTTTATTCACCCCTCCACTTT,CASSFTGVYSPLHF
NA,TRBJ2-2,TRBV5-1,NA,TGCGCCACCCGGTGGGGAGCCGGGGAGCTGTTTTTT,CATRWGAGELFF
TRBD2,TRBJ2-4,TRBV5-6,once,TGTGCCAGCGAAACTAGCGGGGGTAAAAACATTCAGTACTTC,CASETSGGKNIQYF
NA,TRBJ1-2,TRBV20-1,NA,TGCAGTGCTAGAGATCCGGGCTACACCTTC,CSARDPGYTF
NA,TRBJ1-5,TRBV30,NA,TGTGCCTGGACCTCCGACGGGAATCAGCCCCAGCATTTT,CAWTSDGNQPQHF
NA,TRBJ1-2,TRBV9,few,TGTGCCAGCAGCGGACAGGCCTATGGCTACACCTTC,CASSGQAYGYTF
NA,TRBJ1-6,TRBV10-3,NA,TGTGCCATCAGTCAAGACAGAGGAGGTAATTCACCCCTCCACTTT,CAISQDRGGNSPLHF
NA,TRBJ1-5,TRBV10-3,NA,TGTGCCATCTCGGACAGACACAGCAATCAGCCCCAGCATTTT,CAISDRHSNQPQHF
NA,TRBJ1-3,TRBV30,NA,TGTGCCTGGAGTCCGGGTACTGGAAACACCATATATTTT,CAWSPGTGNTIYF
TRBD2,TRBJ2-1,TRBV10-2,few,TGCGCCAGCACAGGGACTAGCGCCCGAAGATCCAACTCCTACAATGAGCAGTTCTTC,CASTGTSARRSNSYNEQFF
TRBD1,TRBJ1-5,TRBV7-6,NA,TGTGCCAGCAGCTTAGGAGAGGACAGGGAATGGCATTTT,CASSLGEDREWHF
NA,TRBJ2-1,TRBV7-2,NA,TGTGCCAGCAGCCCTAAACGGCCAGGATTAGCGAATGAGCAGTTCTTC,CASSPKRPGLANEQFF
NA,TRBJ2-7,TRBV14,NA,TGTGCCAGCAGCCCTTTGGGTAGACCCTACGAGCAGTACTTC,CASSPLGRPYEQYF
TRBD2,TRBJ2-5,TRBV27,NA,TGTGCCAGCAGTTCAGCGGGAGGGCCCTGGGAGACCCAGTACTTC,CASSSAGGPWETQYF
NA,TRBJ1-1,TRBV4-2,NA,TGTGCCAGCAGCCAATTCTCAGGACCTATGAACACTGAAGCTTTCTTT,CASSQFSGPMNTEAFF
NA,TRBJ2-7,TRBV30,NA,TGTGCCTGGAGTGAGGGTCCCTACGAGCAGTACTTC,CAWSEGPYEQYF
NA,TRBJ1-1,TRBV28,NA,TGTGCCAGCAGTTTACAGGGGTGGACTGAAGCTTTCTTT,CASSLQGWTEAFF
TRBD1,TRBJ1-1,TRBV27,NA,TGTGCCAGCACCCGGTCAGGGGGTGGGACTGAAGCTTTCTTT,CASTRSGGGTEAFF
NA,TRBJ2-2,TRBV4-3,NA,TGCGCCAGCAGCCAACGATCTAGCGAGGGCACCGGGGAGCTGTTTTTT,CASSQRSSEGTGELFF
TRBD2,TRBJ2-7,TRBV6-2/TRBV6-3,NA,TGTGCCAGCAGTTACCCGAGTAGCGGGACCCCATACGAGCAGTACTTC,CASSYPSSGTPYEQYF
TRBD1,TRBJ1-1,TRBV10-3,NA,TGTGCCATCAGTCTTAGACAGGGGGACACTGAAGCTTTCTTT,CAISLRQGDTEAFF